The present T cell receptor beta chain was sequenced within a study of blood T cell repertoires in COVID-19. Overall study context: Sources were T cells, B-cell-depleted T cells, or PBMCs; the material itself was cDNA or gDNA.

Trimming cost V 4 bases and J 4 bases; bases outside gene matches: 8. There are 15 residues in the CDR3. The germline V gene has CDR1 SNHLY and CDR2 FYNNEI. Membership in each cohort depended on participant-reported clinical history. Cohort 3 recovery required two negative PCRs, clearance, or symptom resolution. Using immunoSEQ multiplex PCR, the repertoire was profiled, and TCRdb retains in-frame clones only, with some absent. The repertoire holds over 250,000 clones, with about 90% as singletons. The chain links TRBV2 to TRBJ2-3; TRBD2 agrees at 7 bases. The specimen sequenced was PBMCs or T cells enriched from blood (not recorded which). The source of this sequence is a woman in her thirties who had recovered from COVID-19. CDR3 bases: TGTGCCAGCAGTGCTTTTGCGGGGGAGGCAGATACGCAGTATTTT. This gives the protein CASSAFAGEADTQYF.